These T cell receptor beta chains were read from a single sample in a study of metastatic and nonmetastatic thyroid tumors. TCRdb reanalyzed the PCR reads with MiXCR. The repertoire consists of about 12,000 clones, with around a quarter occurring once and the leading ten covering around a sixth. Specimen: tumor tissue. These receptors were collected from a female donor with papillary thyroid cancer or a benign thyroid nodule (not recorded which). Some clones in this sample may be carry-over from other donors' samples. CDR3s include the opening cysteine and the closing phenylalanine or tryptophan. Clone size is stated in some rows and not others, as once, few, many or a class when expanded.

clone size,V gene,CDR3 protein
few,TRBV6-1,CASSDTLLAVNTEAFF
medium-sized,TRBV7-3,CASSLYAGSLWGYTF
-,TRBV6-5,CASSYGTRQGGTEAFF
-,TRBV11-2,CASSPGTSGITDTQYF
many,TRBV20-1,CSVSDTYGYTF
medium-sized,TRBV6-1,CASRRLAGEGETQYF
few,TRBV6-1,CASSSGQEIANTGELFF
-,TRBV11-1,CASSLDLAGGVSDTQYF
medium-sized,TRBV6-5,CASSYFAEGGDGYTF
once,TRBV30,CAWSSLTGTQKNQPQHF
-,TRBV30,CAWVLNTEAFF
many,TRBV20-1,CSAVVLEGREGYTF
medium-sized,TRBV30,CAWSSGGRRNEQYF
-,TRBV6-1,CASSEGGLSGNTIYF
-,TRBV4-1,CASSPTGGSTGEPFF
-,TRBV28,CASSLPGQGAFYEQYF
few,TRBV6-6,CASAVVGLEGGRTDTQYF
-,TRBV30,CAWSSTGIYNEQFF
few,TRBV6-1,CASGRGQPPRGYTF
-,TRBV5-5,CASSLDTIVFYTF
-,TRBV28,CASSQTSARGELFF
many,TRBV3-1,CASSRGSEQFF
many,TRBV4-1,CASSQRTDSNQPQHF
-,TRBV19,CASRIGAGRLYYEQYF
medium-sized,TRBV20-1,CSARDLEQYF
few,TRBV28,CASSLPSGADTQYF
-,TRBV27,CASSSRVSTEAFF
many,TRBV5-4,CASGRDRASYNEQFF
few,TRBV10-1,CASSDPVGLGTNEQFF
few,TRBV6-1,CASSDKFAGGRINEKLFF
many,TRBV20-1,CSAKQGAATNEKLFF
few,TRBV6-1,CASSESKYEQYF
-,TRBV30,CAWSVSDAETQYF
-,TRBV6-1,CANSQVFFGYSYGYTF
few,TRBV6-1,CASSLFSIAGEFYEQYF